In this sample, the clone carrying this T cell receptor beta chain turned up a few times. The antigen is not known. In the same sample, other DNA sequences code for this CDR3. There are 13 residues in the CDR3. V lost 5 bases and J lost 1, with 8 bases in between. Germline loops: CDR1 SGHTA, CDR2 FQGNSA. This specimen belongs to a study of beta chain features in type 1 diabetes. Findings and caveats of the study: Whether HLA type affects TCRB rearrangement stayed undetermined in the present work.

The sequenced template was cDNA made from the entire isolated RNA. The assay was immunoSEQ multiplex PCR, and TCRdb's table has in-frame clones only and misses some. The table shows under 400,000 clones, with around a fifth occurring only once. V is TRBV7-2 and J is TRBJ2-5; weak D call: TRBD1 (6 bases). The source material was naive CD4+ T cells from blood. The receptor was isolated from a young woman in good health. The CDR3 is CASSRDIQETQYF. For the CDR3, the DNA is TGTGCCAGCAGCAGGGACATCCAAGAGACCCAGTACTTC.